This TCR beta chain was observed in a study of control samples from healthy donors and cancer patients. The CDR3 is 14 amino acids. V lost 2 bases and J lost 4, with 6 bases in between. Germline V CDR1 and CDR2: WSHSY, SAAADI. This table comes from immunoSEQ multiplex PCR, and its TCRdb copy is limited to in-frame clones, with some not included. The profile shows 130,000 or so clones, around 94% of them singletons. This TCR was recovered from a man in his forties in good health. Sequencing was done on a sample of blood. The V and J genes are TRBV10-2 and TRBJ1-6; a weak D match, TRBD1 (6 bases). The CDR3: CASSEGQYNSPLHF. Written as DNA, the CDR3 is TGCGCCAGCAGTGAGGGACAGTATAATTCACCCCTCCACTTT.